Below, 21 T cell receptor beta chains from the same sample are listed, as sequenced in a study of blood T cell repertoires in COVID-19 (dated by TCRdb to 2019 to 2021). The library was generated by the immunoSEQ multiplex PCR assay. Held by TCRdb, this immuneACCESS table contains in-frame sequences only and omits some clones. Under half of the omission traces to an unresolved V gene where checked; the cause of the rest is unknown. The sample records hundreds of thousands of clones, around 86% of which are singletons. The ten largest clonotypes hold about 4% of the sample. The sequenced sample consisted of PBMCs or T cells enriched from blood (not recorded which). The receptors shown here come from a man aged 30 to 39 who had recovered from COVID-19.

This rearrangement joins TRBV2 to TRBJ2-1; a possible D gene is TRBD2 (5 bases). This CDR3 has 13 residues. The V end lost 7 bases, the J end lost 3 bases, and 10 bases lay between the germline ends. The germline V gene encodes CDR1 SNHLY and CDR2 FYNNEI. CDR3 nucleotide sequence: TGTGCCAGCATCCCAAGCGGCTACAATGAGCAGTTCTTC. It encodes CASIPSGYNEQFF.

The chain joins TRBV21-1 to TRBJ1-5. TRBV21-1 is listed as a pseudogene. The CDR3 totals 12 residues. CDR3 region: CASIIGSGAQHF. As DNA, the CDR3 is TGTGCCAGCATCATAGGGAGTGGGGCCCAGCATTTT.

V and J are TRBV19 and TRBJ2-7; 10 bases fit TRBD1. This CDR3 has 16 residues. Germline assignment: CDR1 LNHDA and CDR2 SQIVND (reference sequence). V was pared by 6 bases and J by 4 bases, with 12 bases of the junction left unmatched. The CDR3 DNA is TGTGCCAGTAGCCGAATCGGGACAGGGGACCGATACGAGCAGTACTTC. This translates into CASSRIGTGDRYEQYF. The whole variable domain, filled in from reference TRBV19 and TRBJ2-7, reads DGGITQSPKYLFRKEGQNVTLSCEQNLNHDAMYWYRQDPGQGLRLIYYSQIVNDFQKGDIAEGYSVSREKKESFPLTVTSAQKNPTAFYLCASSRIGTGDRYEQYFGPGTRLTVT.

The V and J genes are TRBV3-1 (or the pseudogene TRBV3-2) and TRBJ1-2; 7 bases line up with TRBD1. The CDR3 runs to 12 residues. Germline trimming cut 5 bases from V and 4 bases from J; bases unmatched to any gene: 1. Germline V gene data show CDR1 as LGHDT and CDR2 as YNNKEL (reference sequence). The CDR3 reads CASSWDSYGYTF. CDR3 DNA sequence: TGTGCCAGCAGCTGGGACAGCTATGGCTACACCTTC.

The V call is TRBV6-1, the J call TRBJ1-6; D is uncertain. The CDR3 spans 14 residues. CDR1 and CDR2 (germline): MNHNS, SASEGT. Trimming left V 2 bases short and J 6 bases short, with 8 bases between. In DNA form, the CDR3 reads TGTGCCAGCAGTGAAATACGGGGTAATTCACCCCTCCACTTT. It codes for CASSEIRGNSPLHF.

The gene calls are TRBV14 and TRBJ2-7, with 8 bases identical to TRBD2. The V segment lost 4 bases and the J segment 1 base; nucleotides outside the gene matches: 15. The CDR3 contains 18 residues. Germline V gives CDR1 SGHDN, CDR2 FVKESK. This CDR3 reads CASSLVRSGGLRSYEQYF. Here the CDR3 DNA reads TGTGCCAGCAGCCTCGTGCGAAGCGGGGGCCTAAGGTCCTACGAGCAGTACTTC.

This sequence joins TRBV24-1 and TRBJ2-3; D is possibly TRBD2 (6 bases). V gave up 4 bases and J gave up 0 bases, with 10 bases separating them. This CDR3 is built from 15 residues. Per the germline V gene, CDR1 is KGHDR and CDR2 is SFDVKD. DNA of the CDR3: TGTGCCACCAGTGAAGAGAGCGGGAGCACAGATACGCAGTATTTT. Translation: CATSEESGSTDTQYF.

The DNA for the CDR3 is TGCGCCAGCAGCTTGGCCCAGGGGATAGGCGGCTACACCTTC. This gives the protein CASSLAQGIGGYTF. The rearrangement links TRBV5-1 to TRBJ1-2; maybe TRBD1 (6 bases). There are 14 residues in the CDR3. Germline V gene data show CDR1 as SGHRS and CDR2 as YFSETQ. V was clipped by 0 bases and J by 8 bases, with 14 bases between them.

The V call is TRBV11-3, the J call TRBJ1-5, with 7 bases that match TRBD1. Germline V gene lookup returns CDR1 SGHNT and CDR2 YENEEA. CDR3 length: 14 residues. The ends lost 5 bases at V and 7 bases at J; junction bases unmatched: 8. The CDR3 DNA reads TGTGCCAGCAGCGTAACAGGGGTTCGGCAGCCCCAGCATTTT. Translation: CASSVTGVRQPQHF.

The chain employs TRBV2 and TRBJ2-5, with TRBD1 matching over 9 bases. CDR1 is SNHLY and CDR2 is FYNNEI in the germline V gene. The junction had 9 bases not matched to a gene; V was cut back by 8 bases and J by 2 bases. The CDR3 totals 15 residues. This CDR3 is CASSRGTGRQETQYF. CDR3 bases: TGTGCCAGCTCGAGAGGGACAGGGAGACAAGAGACCCAGTACTTC.

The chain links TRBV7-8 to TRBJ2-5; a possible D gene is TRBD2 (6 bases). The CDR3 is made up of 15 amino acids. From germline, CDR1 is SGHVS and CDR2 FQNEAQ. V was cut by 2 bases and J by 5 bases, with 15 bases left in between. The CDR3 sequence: CASSLLRGGGETQYF. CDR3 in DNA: TGTGCCAGCAGCTTATTACGGGGAGGTGGGGAGACCCAGTACTTC.

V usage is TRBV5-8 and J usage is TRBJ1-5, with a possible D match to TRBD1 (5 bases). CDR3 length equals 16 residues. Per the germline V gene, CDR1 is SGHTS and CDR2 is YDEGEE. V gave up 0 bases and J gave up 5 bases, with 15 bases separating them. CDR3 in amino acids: CASSLGGGLIHQPQHF. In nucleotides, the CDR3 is TGTGCCAGCAGCTTGGGGGGGGGACTGATCCATCAGCCCCAGCATTTT.

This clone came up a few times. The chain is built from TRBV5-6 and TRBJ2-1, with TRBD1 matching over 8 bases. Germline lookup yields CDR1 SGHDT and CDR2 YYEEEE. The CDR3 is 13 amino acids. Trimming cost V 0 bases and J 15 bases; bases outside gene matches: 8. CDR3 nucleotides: TGTGCCAGCAGCTTGGGTCCAGGGGGCTATCGGTTCTTC. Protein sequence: CASSLGPGGYRFF. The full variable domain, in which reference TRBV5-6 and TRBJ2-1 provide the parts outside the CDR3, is DAGVTQSPTHLIKTRGQQVTLRCSPKSGHDTVSWYQQALGQGPQFIFQYYEEEERQRGNFPDRFSGHQFPNYSSELNVNALLLGDSALYLCASSLGPGGYRFFGPGTRLTVL.

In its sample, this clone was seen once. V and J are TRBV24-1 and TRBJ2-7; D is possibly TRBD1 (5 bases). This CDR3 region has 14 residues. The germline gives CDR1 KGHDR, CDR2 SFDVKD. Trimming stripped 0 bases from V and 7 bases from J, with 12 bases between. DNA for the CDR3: TGTGCCACCAGTGATTTGGGGCCGAACAGGGAGCAGTACTTC. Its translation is CATSDLGPNREQYF.

The CDR3 region has the DNA TGCGCCAGCAGCCAGGCCCCTAGCGGGGGGGTTCAAGAGACCCAGTACTTC. This gives the protein CASSQAPSGGVQETQYF. This chain uses TRBV4-1 with TRBJ2-5; 12 bases map to TRBD2. Germline assignment: CDR1 MGHRA and CDR2 YSYEKL. Losses at the gene ends were 3 bases for V and 2 bases for J; bases not matched to a gene: 7. The CDR3 is 17 residues long.

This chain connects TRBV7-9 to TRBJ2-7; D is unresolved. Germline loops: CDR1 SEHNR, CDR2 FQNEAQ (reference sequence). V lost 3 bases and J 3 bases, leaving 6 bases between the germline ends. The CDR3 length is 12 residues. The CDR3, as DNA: TGTGCCAGCAGCTTGGCTCTCTACGAGCAGTACTTC. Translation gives CASSLALYEQYF.

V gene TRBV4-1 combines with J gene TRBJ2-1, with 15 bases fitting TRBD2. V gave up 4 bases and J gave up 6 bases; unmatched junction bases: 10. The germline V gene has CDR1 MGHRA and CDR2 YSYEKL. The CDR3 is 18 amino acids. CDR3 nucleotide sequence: TGCGCCAGCAGCCTCTTCGGACTAGCGGGAGGGCCCGGCAATGAGCAGTTCTTC. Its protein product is CASSLFGLAGGPGNEQFF.

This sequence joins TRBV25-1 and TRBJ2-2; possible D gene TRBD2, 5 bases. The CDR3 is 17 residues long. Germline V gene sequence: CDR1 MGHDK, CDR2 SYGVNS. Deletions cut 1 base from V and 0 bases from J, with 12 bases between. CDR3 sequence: CASSEFGGWANTGELFF. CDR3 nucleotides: TGTGCCAGCAGTGAATTTGGCGGGTGGGCGAACACCGGGGAGCTGTTTTTT.

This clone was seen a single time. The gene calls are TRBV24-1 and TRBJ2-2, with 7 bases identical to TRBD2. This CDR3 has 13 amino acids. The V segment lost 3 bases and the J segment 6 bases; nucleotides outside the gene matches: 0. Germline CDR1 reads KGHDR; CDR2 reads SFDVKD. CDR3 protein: CATSDGGAGELFF. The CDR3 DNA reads TGTGCCACCAGTGATGGGGGGGCCGGGGAGCTGTTTTTT.

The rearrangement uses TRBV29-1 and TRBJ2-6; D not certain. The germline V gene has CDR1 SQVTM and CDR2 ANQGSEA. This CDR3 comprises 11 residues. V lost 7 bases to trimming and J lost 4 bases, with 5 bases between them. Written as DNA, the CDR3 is TGCAGCGCGACAGGGGCCAACGTCCTGACTTTC. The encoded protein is CSATGANVLTF.

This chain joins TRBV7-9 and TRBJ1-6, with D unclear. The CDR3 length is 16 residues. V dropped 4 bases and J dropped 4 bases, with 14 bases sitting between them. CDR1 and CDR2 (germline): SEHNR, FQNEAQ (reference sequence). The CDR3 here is CASSSALEAYNSPLHF. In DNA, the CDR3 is TGTGCCAGCAGCTCAGCGCTTGAAGCGTATAATTCACCCCTCCACTTT.